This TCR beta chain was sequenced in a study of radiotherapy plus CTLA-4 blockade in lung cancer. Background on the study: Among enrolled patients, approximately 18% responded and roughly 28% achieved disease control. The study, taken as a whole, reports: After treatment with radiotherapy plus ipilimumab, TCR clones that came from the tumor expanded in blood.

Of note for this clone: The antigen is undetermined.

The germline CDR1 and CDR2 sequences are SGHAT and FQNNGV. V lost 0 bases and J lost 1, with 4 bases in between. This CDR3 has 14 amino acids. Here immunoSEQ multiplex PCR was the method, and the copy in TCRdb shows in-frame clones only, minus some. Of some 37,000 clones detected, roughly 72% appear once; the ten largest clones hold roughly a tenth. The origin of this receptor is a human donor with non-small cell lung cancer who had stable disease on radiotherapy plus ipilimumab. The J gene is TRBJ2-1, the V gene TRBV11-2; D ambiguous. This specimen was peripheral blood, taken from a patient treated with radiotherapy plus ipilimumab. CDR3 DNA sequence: TGTGCCAGCAGCTTAGACAGATCCTACAATGAGCAGTTCTTC. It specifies CASSLDRSYNEQFF.